This paragraph reports one T cell receptor beta chain. A single record per CDR3 protein comes from TCRdb applying MiXCR to the reads. The table shows 150,000 to 200,000 distinct CDR3 sequences, with around 20% occurring only once. This sample is part of a study of T cell repertoires in cytomegalovirus infection. CDR1 and CDR2 (germline): SGHNT, YYREEE (reference sequence). V gave up 2 bases and J gave up 6 bases, with 11 bases separating them. The CDR3 covers 14 residues. The sample taken for sequencing was PBMCs. The TCR originated in a human donor in good health (CMV status not recorded). Some clones in this sample may be carry-over from other donors' samples. This sequence joins TRBV5-4 and TRBJ2-2; D is possibly TRBD2 (6 bases). The CDR3 nucleotides are TGTGCCAGCAGCTTAGGAGGGGATGCCGGGGAGCTGTTTTTT. Protein sequence: CASSLGGDAGELFF.